Sequencing of this TCR beta chain was carried out in a study of response to subunit inactivated influenza vaccine. TCRdb reprocessed the RT-PCR reads with MiXCR, giving one entry per CDR3 protein. Of over 750,000 distinct CDR3 sequences listed, 21% are singletons. V was clipped by 5 bases and J by 4 bases; unmatched bases: 8. This CDR3 spans 16 amino acids. Per the germline V gene, CDR1 is LGHDT and CDR2 is YNNKEL (reference sequence). This clonotype was counted a few times. This receptor was taken from a man in his fifties or sixties who received an inactivated influenza vaccine. The chain combines TRBV3-1 with TRBJ2-5; 12 bases are a match to TRBD2. The sequences come from PBMCs from blood, collected about 5 days after vaccination. CDR3 DNA sequence: TGTGCCAGCAGCACCCGACTAGCGGGAGATGCAGAGACCCAGTACTTC. It codes for CASSTRLAGDAETQYF.